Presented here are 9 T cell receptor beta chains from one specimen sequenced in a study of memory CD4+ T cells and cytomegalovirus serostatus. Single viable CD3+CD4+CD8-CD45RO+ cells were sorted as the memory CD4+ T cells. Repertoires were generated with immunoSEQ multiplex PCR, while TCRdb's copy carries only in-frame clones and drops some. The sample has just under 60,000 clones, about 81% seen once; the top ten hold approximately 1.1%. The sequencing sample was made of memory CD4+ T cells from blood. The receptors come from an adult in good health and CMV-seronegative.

In nucleotides, the CDR3 is TGTGCCAGCGGATTAATGAACACTGAAGCTTTCTTT. This sequence encodes CASGLMNTEAFF. V is TRBV6-1 and J is TRBJ1-1; no clear D gene. The ends were cut back, 8 bases at V and 0 bases at J, with 7 bases in the middle. Germline CDR1 reads MNHNS; CDR2 reads SASEGT. The length of the CDR3 is 12 residues.

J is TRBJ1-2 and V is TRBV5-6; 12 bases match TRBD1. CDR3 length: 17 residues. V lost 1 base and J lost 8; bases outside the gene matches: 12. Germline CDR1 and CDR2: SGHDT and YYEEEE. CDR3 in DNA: TGTGCCAGCAGCTTGTGGGGTTCGGGACAGGGGGCGCAAGGCTACACCTTC. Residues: CASSLWGSGQGAQGYTF.

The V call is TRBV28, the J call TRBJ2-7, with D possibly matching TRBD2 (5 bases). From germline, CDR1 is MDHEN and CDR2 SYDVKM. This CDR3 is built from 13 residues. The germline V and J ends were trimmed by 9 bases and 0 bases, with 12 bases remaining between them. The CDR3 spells CASEGRSSYEQYF. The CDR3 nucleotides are TGTGCCAGTGAGGGAAGGAGCTCCTACGAGCAGTACTTC.

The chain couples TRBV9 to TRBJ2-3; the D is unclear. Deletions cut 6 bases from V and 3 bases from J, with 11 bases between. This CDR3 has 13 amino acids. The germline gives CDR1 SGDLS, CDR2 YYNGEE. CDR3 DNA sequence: TGTGCCAGCACCCGCCCGGATACAGATACGCAGTATTTT. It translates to CASTRPDTDTQYF.

CDR3 loop: CASSFREGGNYGYTF. CDR3 bases: TGTGCCAGCAGTTTTAGGGAGGGGGGCAACTATGGCTACACCTTC. V gene TRBV27 combines with J gene TRBJ1-2, with D possibly matching TRBD1 (6 bases). CDR3 length: 15 amino acids. With 3 bases removed from V and 2 bases from J, the gap between germline ends came to 13 bases. Germline V gene lookup returns CDR1 MNHEY and CDR2 SMNVEV (reference sequence).

CDR3 in amino acids: CASRAQGAGYTF. CDR3 bases: TGTGCCAGCAGAGCACAGGGGGCTGGCTACACCTTC. The chain recombines TRBV28 with TRBJ1-2; 9 bases fit TRBD1. Germline V gene sequence: CDR1 MDHEN, CDR2 SYDVKM. With 6 bases clipped from V and 7 bases from J, the junction kept 3 bases outside the gene matches. CDR3 length: 12 amino acids.

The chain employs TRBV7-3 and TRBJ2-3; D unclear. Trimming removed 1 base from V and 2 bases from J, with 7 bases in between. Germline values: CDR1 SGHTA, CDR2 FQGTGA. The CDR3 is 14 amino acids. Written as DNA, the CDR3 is TGTGCCAGCAGCTTAAATCCGTTCACAGATACGCAGTATTTT. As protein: CASSLNPFTDTQYF.

The CDR3 DNA reads TGTGCCAGCAGCTTCGGGGGCGACACAGATACGCAGTATTTT. This gives the protein CASSFGGDTDTQYF. The V gene is TRBV7-9, the J gene TRBJ2-3; D is tentatively TRBD1 or TRBD2 (6 bases each). Trimming cost V 3 bases and J 2 bases, with 9 bases left between them. Per germline, CDR1 SEHNR and CDR2 FQNEAQ (reference sequence). The CDR3 extends over 14 amino acids.

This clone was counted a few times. The CDR3 is CASSQATGTATSYEQYF. Here the CDR3 DNA reads TGCGCCAGCAGCCAAGCAACCGGGACAGCGACCTCCTACGAGCAGTACTTC. This chain connects TRBV4-3 to TRBJ2-7, with TRBD1 identical over 7 bases. CDR3 length equals 17 residues. Trimming at V came to 1 base and at J to 0 bases, leaving 9 bases not matched to a gene. Germline V gene lookup returns CDR1 LGHNA and CDR2 YSLEER.